The clone carrying this T cell receptor beta chain was seen a few times. This record comes from a study of technical replicates of blood from a few donors. Libraries were prepared by immunoSEQ multiplex PCR; TCRdb keeps only in-frame clonotypes and omits some of them. The sample yields 60,000 to 90,000 clones, approximately 95% seen once. Germline lookup yields CDR1 SGHDN and CDR2 FVKESK. The CDR3 extends over 14 amino acids. Trimming stripped 1 base from V and 4 bases from J, with 11 bases between. The V gene is TRBV14, the J gene TRBJ2-7, with D perhaps TRBD2 (6 bases). The TCR sequence derives from a human donor in good health. Input material: T cells isolated from PBMCs. Here the CDR3 reads CASSQVGGRYEQYF. The DNA for the CDR3 is TGTGCCAGCAGCCAAGTCGGGGGACGATACGAGCAGTACTTC.